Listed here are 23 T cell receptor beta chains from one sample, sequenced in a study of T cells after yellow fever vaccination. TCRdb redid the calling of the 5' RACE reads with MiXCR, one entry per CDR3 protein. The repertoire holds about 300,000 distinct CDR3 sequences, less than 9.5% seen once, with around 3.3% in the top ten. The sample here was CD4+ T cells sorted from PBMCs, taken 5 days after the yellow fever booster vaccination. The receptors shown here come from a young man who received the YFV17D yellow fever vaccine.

CDR3 nucleotide sequence: TGCAGTGCGGGATCTAGCGGGCTCACAGATACGCAGTATTTT. Protein sequence: CSAGSSGLTDTQYF. The V and J genes are TRBV20-1 and TRBJ2-3, with 8 bases aligning to TRBD2. The germline V gene has CDR1 DFQATT and CDR2 SNEGSKA (reference sequence). The CDR3 consists of 14 residues. Unmatched junction bases numbered 7, after V lost 6 bases and J lost 2 bases.

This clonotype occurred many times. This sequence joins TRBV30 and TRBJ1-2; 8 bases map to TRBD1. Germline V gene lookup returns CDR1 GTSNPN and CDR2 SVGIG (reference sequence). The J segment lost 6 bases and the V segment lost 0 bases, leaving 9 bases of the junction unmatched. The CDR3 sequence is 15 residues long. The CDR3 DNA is TGTGCCTGGAGTGTACGTACGGCAGGGGGCAATGGCTACACCTTC. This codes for CAWSVRTAGGNGYTF.

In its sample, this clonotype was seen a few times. CDR3 region: CASSQGIWSASNEQYF. The DNA for the CDR3 is TGTGCCAGCAGCCAAGGCATTTGGTCGGCTTCGAACGAGCAGTACTTC. The J gene is TRBJ2-7, the V gene TRBV4-2; D ambiguous. The V and J ends lost 1 base and 5 bases respectively, with 18 bases between them. Germline V lookup: CDR1 LGHNA, CDR2 YNFKEQ. The CDR3 runs to 16 residues.

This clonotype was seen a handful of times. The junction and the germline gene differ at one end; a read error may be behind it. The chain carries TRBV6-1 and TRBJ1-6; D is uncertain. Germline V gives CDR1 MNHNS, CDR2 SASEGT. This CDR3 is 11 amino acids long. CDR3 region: CASCEKSPLHF. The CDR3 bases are TGTGCCAGCTGTGAGAAGTCACCCCTCCACTTT.

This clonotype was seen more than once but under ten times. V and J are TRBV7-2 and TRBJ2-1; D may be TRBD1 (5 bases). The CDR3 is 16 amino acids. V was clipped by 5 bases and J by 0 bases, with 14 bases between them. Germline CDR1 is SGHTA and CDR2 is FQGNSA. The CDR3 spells CASSTQGGSSYNEQFF. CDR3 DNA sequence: TGTGCCAGCAGCACCCAGGGCGGAAGCTCCTACAATGAGCAGTTCTTC.

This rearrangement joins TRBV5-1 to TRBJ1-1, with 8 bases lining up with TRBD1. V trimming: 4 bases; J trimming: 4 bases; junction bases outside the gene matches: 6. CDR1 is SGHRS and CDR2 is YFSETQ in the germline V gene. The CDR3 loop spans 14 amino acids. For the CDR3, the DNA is TGCGCCAGCAGCAAGGACAGGGCACCCACTGAAGCTTTCTTT. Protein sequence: CASSKDRAPTEAFF.

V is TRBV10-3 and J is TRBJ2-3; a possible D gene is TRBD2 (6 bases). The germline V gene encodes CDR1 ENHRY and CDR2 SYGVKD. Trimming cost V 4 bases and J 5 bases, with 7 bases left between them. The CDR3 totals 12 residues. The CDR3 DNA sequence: TGTGCCATCAGTGGGACTATAGATACGCAGTATTTT. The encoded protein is CAISGTIDTQYF.

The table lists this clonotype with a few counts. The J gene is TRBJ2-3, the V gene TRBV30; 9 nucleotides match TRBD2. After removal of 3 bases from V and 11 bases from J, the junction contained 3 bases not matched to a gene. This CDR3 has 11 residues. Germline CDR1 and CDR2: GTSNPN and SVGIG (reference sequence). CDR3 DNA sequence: TGTGCCTGGAGCCTACTAGCGGGGCAGTATTTT. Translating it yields CAWSLLAGQYF.

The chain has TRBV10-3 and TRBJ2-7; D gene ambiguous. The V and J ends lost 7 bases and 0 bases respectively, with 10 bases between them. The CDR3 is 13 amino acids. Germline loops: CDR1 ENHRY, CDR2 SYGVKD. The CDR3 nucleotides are TGTGCCATCAAAGGCGGAAGCTCCTACGAGCAGTACTTC. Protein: CAIKGGSSYEQYF.

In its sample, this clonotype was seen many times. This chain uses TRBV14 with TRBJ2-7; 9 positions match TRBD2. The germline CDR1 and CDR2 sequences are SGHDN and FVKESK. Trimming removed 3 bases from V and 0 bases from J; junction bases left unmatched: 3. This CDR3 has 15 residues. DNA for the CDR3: TGTGCCAGCAGCCAGGAAGCGGGGGGCTCCTACGAGCAGTACGTC. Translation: CASSQEAGGSYEQYV.

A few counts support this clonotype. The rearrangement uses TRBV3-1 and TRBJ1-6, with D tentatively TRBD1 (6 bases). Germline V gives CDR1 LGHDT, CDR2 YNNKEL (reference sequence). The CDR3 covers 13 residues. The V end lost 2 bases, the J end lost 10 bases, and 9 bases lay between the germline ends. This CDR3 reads CASSQTGLSPLHF. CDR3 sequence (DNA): TGTGCCAGCAGCCAAACAGGGTTGTCACCCCTCCACTTT.

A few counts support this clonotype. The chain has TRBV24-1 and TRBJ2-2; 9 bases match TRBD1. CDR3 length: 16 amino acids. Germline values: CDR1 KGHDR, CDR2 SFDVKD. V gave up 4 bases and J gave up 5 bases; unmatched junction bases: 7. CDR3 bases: TGTGCCACCAGTGACGCCGGGACAGGGAGGACCGGGGAGCTGTTTTTT. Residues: CATSDAGTGRTGELFF.

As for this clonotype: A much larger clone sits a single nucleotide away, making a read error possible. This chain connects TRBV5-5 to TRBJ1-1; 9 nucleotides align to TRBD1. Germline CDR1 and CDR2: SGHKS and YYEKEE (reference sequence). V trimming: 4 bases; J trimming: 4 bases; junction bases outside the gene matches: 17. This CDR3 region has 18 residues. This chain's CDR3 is CASSPRPRQGGDITEAFF. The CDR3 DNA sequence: TGTGCCAGCAGCCCTCGGCCTCGACAGGGGGGGGACATCACTGAAGCTTTCTTT.

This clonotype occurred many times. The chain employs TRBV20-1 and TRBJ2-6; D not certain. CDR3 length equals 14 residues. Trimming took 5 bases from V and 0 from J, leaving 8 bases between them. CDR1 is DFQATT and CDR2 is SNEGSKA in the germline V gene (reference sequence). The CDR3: CSAPMSSGANVLTF. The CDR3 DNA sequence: TGCAGTGCTCCAATGAGCTCTGGGGCCAACGTCCTGACTTTC.

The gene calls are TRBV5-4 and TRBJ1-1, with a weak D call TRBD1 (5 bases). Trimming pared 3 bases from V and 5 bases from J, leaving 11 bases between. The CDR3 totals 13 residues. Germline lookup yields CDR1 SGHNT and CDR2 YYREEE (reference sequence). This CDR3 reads CASSSVGGTEAFF. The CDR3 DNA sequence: TGTGCCAGCAGCTCGGTGGGGGGAACTGAAGCTTTCTTT.

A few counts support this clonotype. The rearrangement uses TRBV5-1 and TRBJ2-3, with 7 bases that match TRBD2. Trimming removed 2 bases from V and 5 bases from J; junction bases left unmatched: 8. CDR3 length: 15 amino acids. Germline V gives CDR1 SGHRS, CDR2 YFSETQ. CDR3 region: CASSLMRGTGDTQYF. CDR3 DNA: TGCGCCAGCAGCTTAATGCGGGGGACTGGAGATACGCAGTATTTT.

The CDR3 sequence is CASTSDREGEKLFF. The CDR3 bases are TGCGCCAGCACCTCGGACAGAGAGGGTGAAAAACTGTTTTTT. The chain links TRBV5-1 to TRBJ1-4; TRBD1 might be the D (6 bases). V was cut by 6 bases and J by 7 bases, with 16 bases left in between. CDR3 length equals 14 residues. Germline V gene data show CDR1 as SGHRS and CDR2 as YFSETQ. The variable domain in full, with the rest retrieved from reference TRBV5-1 and TRBJ1-4, is KAGVTQTPRYLIKTRGQQVTLSCSPISGHRSVSWYQQTPGQGLQFLFEYFSETQRNKGNFPGRFSGRQFSNSRSEMNVSTLELGDSALYLCASTSDREGEKLFFGSGTQLSVL.

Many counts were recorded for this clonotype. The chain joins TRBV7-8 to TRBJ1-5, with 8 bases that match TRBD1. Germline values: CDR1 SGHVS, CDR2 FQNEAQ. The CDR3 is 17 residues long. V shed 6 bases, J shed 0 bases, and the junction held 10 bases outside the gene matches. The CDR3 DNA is TGTGCCAGCAGTAGGGACAGGAGTTCTTATAGCAATCAGCCCCAGCATTTT. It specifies CASSRDRSSYSNQPQHF.

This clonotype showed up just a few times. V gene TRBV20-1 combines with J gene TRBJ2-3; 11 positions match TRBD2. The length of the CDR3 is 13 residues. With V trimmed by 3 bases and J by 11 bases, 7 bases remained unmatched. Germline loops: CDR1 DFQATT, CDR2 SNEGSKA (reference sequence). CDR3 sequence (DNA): TGCAGTGCTAGGCCCTCCCTAGCGGGGGGGCAGTATTTT. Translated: CSARPSLAGGQYF.

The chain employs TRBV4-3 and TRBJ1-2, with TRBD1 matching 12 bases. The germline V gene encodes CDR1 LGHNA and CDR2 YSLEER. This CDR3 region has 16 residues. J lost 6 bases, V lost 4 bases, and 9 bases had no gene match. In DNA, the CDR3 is TGCGCCAGCAGCCGGGACAGGGGGCCATCCCTTGATGGCTACACCTTC. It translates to CASSRDRGPSLDGYTF.

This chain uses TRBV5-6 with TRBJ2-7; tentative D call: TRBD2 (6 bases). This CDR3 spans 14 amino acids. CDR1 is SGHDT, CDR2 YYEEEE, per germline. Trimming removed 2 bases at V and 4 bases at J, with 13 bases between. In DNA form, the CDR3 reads TGTGCCAGCAGCTTCACTGGGGGGTTTTACGAGCAGTACGTC. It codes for CASSFTGGFYEQYV.

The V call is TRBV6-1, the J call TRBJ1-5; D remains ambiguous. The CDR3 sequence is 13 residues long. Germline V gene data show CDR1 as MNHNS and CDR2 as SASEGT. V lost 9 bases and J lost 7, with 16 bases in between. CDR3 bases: TGTGCCAGTATTTTTCGGGCAGGACAGCCCCAGCATTTT. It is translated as CASIFRAGQPQHF.

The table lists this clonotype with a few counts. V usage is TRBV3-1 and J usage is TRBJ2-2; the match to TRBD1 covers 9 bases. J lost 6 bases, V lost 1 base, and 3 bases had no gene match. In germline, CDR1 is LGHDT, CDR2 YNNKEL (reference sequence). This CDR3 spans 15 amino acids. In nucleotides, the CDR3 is TGTGCCAGCAGCCAAGGGGACAGGGTCCCCGGGGAGCTGTTTTTT. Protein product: CASSQGDRVPGELFF.